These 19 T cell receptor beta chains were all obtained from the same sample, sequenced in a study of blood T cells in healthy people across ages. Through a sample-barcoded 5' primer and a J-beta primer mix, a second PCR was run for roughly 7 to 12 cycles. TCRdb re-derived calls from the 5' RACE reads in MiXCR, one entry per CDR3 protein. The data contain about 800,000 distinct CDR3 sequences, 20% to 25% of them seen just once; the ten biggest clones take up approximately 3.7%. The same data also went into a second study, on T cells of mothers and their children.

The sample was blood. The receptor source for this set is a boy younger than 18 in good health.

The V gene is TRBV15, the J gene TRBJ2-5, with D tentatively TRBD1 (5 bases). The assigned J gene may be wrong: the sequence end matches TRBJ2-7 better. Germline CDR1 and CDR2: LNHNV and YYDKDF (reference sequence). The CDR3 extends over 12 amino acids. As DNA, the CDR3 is TGTGCCACCAGTCCGGACATCTACGAGCAGTACTTC. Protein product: CATSPDIYEQYF.

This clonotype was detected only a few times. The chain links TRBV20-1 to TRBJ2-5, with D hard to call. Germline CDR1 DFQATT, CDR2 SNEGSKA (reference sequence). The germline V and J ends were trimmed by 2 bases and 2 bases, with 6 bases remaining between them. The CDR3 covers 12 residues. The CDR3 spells CSARTFQETQYF. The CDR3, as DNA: TGCAGTGCTAGAACCTTTCAAGAGACCCAGTACTTC.

For the CDR3, the DNA is TGTGCCAGCAGCAGAAGCGGGCAGGGGAGAAGTTACGAGCAGTACTTC. The encoded protein is CASSRSGQGRSYEQYF. The V and J genes are TRBV14 and TRBJ2-5, with D perhaps matching TRBD1 or TRBD2 (6 bases each). The DNA end is more similar to TRBJ2-7, so the J call may be wrong. The length of the CDR3 is 16 residues. Germline CDR1 SGHDN, CDR2 FVKESK.

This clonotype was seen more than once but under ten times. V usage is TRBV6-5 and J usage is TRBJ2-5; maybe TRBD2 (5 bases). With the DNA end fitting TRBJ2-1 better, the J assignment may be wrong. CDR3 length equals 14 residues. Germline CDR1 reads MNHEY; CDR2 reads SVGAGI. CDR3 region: CASTSGSWGYEQFF. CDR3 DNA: TGTGCCAGCACCAGCGGTTCTTGGGGATATGAGCAGTTCTTC.

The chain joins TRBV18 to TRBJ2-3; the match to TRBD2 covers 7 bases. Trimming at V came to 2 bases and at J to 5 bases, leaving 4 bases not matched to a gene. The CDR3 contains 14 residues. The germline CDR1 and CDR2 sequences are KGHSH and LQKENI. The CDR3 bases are TGTGCCAGCTCACCAGATTTAGCGGGAGATACGCAGTATTTT. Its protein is CASSPDLAGDTQYF.

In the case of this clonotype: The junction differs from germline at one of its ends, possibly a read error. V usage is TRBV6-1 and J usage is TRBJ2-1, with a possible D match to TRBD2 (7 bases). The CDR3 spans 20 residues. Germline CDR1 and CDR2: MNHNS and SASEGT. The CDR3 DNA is TGTGCCAGCAGTGAAAGGGGGGGCGGCACCAGATTTAGAACCTACAATGAGCAGCTCTTC. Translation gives CASSERGGGTRFRTYNEQLF.

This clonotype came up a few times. CDR3 sequence (DNA): TGTGCCAGCAGCTTAACTGGGAATGGCTATGGCTACACCTTC. It codes for CASSLTGNGYGYTF. V is TRBV7-8 and J is TRBJ1-2; D gene uncertain. The V gene's germline CDR1 is SGHVS and CDR2 FQNEAQ. This CDR3 region has 14 residues. Trimming shortened V by 2 bases and J by 4 bases, and 11 bases separated the two germline ends.

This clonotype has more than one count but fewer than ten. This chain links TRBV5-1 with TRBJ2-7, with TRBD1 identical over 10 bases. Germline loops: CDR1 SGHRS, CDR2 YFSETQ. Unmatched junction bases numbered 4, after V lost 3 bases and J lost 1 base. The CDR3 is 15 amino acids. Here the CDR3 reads CASSYGQGGSYEQYF. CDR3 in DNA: TGCGCCAGCAGCTACGGACAGGGGGGTTCCTACGAGCAGTACTTC.

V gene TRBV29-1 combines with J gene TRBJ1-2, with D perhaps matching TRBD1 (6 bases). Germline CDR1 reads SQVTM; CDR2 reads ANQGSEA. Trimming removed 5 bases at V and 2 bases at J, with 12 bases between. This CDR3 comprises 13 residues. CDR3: CSVSGDRNYGYTF. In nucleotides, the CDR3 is TGCAGCGTTTCCGGTGACAGGAACTATGGCTACACCTTC. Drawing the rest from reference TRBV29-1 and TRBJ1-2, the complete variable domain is SAVISQKPSRDICQRGTSLTIQCQVDSQVTMMFWYRQQPGQSLTLIATANQGSEATYESGFVIDKFPISRPNLTFSTLTVSNMSPEDSSIYLCSVSGDRNYGYTFGSGTRLTVV.

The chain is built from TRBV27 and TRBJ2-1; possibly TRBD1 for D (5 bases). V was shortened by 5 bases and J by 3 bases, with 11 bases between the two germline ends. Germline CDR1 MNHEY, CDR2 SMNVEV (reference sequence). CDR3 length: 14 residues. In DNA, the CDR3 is TGTGCCAGCAGTCGGACGGACAACTACAATGAGCAGTTCTTC. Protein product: CASSRTDNYNEQFF.

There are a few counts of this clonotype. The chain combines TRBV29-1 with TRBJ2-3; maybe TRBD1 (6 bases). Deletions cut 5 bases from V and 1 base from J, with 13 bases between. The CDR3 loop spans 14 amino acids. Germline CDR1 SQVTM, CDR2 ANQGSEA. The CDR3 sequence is CSVQQGGGTDTQYF. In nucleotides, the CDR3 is TGCAGCGTTCAACAGGGTGGGGGCACAGATACGCAGTATTTT.

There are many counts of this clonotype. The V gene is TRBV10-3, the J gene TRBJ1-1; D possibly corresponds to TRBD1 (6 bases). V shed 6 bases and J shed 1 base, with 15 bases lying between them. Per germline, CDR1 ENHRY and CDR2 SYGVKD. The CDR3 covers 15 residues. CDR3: CAIRSPGTSNTEAFF. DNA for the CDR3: TGTGCCATCAGGTCCCCCGGGACATCGAACACTGAAGCTTTCTTT.

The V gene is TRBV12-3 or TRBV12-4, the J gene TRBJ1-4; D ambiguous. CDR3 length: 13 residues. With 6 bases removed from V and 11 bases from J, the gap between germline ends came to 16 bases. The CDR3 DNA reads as TGTGCCAGCAGCCTGGCGAATTTGGGGAAACTGTTTTTT. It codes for CASSLANLGKLFF.

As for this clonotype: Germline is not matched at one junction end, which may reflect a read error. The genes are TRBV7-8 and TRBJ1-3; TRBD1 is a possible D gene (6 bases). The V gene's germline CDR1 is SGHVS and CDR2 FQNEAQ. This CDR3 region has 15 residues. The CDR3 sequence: CASSSDRTPGSTIYF. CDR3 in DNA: TGTGCCAGCAGCTCGGACAGAACGCCTGGAAGCACCATATATTTT.

This CDR3 reads CASSYRPPGEKLFF. CDR3 nucleotides: TGTGCCAGCAGTTACCGTCCCCCGGGGGAAAAACTGTTTTTT. The gene calls are TRBV6-5 and TRBJ1-4; D is ambiguous. Germline assignment: CDR1 MNHEY and CDR2 SVGAGI. Deletions cut 2 bases from V and 8 bases from J, with 12 bases between. The CDR3 length is 14 residues.

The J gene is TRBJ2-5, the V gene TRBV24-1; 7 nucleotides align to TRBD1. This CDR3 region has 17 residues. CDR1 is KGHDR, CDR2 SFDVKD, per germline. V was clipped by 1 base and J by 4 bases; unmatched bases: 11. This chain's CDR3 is CATSDLNPPTGRETQYF. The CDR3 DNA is TGTGCCACCAGTGATTTAAACCCACCGACAGGGCGAGAGACCCAGTACTTC.

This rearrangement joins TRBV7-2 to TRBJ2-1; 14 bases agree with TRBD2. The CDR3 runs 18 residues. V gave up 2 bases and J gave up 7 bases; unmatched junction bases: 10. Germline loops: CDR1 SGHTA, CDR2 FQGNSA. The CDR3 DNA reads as TGTGCCAGCAGCTTATATCACAGAGGGACTAGCGGGGGTAATGAGCAGTTCTTC. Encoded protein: CASSLYHRGTSGGNEQFF.

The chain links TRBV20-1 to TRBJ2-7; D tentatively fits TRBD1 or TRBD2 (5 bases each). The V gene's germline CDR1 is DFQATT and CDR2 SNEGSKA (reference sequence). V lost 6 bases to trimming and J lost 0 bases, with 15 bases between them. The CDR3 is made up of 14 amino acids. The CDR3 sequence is CSADPGRSSYEQYF. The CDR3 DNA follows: TGCAGTGCCGACCCGGGACGGTCCTCCTACGAGCAGTACTTC.

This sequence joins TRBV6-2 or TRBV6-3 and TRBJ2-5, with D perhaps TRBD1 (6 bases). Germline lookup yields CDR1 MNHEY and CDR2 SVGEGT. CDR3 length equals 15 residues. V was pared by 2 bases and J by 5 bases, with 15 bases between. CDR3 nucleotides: TGTGCCAGCAGTTACCTGACAGGTCTTGGGGAGACCCAGTACTTC. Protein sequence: CASSYLTGLGETQYF.